This TCR beta chain emerged from a study of vaccination and CD4 T cells after COVID-19. MiXCR, applied by TCRdb to the PCR reads, yields one record per CDR3 protein. The table lists about 30,000 distinct CDR3 sequences, around 50% of them singletons. The CDR3 is made up of 14 amino acids. CDR1 and CDR2 (germline): DFQATT, SNEGSKA (reference sequence). V was cut by 7 bases and J by 7 bases, with 23 bases left in between. Study results and caveats: Researchers report that a median roughly 90% of reactive clones in convalescent patients surfaced only post-vaccination.

Time point indicated: late sampling 161 to 241 days after vaccination in a few convalescent patients. To note about this clonotype: Antigen specificity is unknown.

The sequencing here drew on CD4+ T cells from blood, taken about 7 months after SARS-CoV-2 vaccination. The origin of this receptor is a human donor who had recovered from COVID-19. V usage is TRBV20-1 and J usage is TRBJ2-7; D call uncertain. The CDR3 loop reads CSGVPSSHLEEQYF. The CDR3 bases are TGCAGTGGGGTCCCTTCCAGCCACTTGGAAGAGCAGTACTTC.